This section outlines one T cell receptor beta chain sequence together with its context. Its antigen is still unknown. This entry is derived from a study of T cell responses to AZD1222 COVID-19 vaccine. Turning to the study itself: Second-dose intervals near 4 or 12 weeks were combined.

Study findings and constraints: White British ancestry dominated among donors, who included more females, and clonal diversity was possibly underestimated. Baseline antibody screening turned up just six or seven seropositive AZD1222 recipients.

The germline V gene has CDR1 MNHEY and CDR2 SVGEGT. This CDR3 is built from 18 residues. The ends lost 0 bases at V and 0 bases at J; junction bases unmatched: 9. Produced via immunoSEQ multiplex PCR; TCRdb's table is partial and in-frame only. The table records 100,000 to 130,000 clones, roughly nine tenths of them present only once. The V gene is TRBV6-2 or TRBV6-3, the J gene TRBJ1-1; 8 positions agree with TRBD1. The sample was peripheral blood, taken on day 0 of AZD1222 vaccination. The clonotype originates from an adult in good health. The CDR3, as DNA: TGTGCCAGCAGTTACTCCGACAGGGGTTTTCCAATGAACACTGAAGCTTTCTTT. Protein product: CASSYSDRGFPMNTEAFF.